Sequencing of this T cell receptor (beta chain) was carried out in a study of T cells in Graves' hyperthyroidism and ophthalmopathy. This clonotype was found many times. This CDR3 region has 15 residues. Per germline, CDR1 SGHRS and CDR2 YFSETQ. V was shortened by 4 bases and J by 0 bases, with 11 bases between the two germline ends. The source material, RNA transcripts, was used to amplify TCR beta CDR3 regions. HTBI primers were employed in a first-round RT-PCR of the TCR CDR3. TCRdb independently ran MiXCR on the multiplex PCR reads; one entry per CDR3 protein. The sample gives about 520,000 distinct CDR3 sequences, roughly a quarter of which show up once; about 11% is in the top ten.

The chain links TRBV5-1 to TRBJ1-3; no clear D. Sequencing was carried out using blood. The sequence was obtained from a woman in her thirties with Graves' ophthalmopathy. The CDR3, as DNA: TGCGCCAGCAGCACTAACAGCCGCTCTGGAAACACCATATATTTT. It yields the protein CASSTNSRSGNTIYF.